In this sample, the clone carrying this T cell receptor beta chain turned up many times. This sample is part of a study of neurological immune-mediated disorders. Between the trimmed V and J ends, which lost 5 bases and 7 bases, there was a span of 14 bases. CDR3 size: 14 residues. CDR1 and CDR2 from the germline V gene are MDHEN and SYDVKM. A 10-nucleotide random UMI tagged transcripts in template-switch 5'RACE cDNA synthesis. From 15-18 subjects, every sequencing run obtained over 180 million TCR-beta sequences. In TCRdb, the 5' RACE reads were re-called with MiXCR into one record per CDR3 protein. Here the sample spans some 65,000 distinct CDR3 sequences, roughly 5% being singletons.

The sample consisted of PBMCs. The chain has TRBV28 and TRBJ1-4, with D unclear. This TCR came from a woman in her twenties or thirties with multiple sclerosis. The CDR3 DNA reads as TGTGCCAGCAGTGTCGGACCCGGGAGTGAAAAACTGTTTTTT. It codes for CASSVGPGSEKLFF.